The present T cell receptor beta chain was sequenced within a study of OX40 agonist ivuxolimab in advanced cancers. Study overall: Enrolled patients in dose escalation had cancers that were hepatocellular carcinoma, melanoma, renal cell or head and neck cancer. Partial responses were recorded for three patients, including one with hepatocellular carcinoma and two with cutaneous melanoma.

Germline V gene sequence: CDR1 SQVTM, CDR2 ANQGSEA. V lost 0 bases and J 7 bases, leaving 15 bases between the germline ends. The CDR3 has 15 amino acids. Only in-frame clones appear in the TCRdb table, and some are missing; sequencing was by immunoSEQ multiplex PCR. Here the sample spans some 50,000 clones, 83% being singletons. The chain joins TRBV29-1 to TRBJ1-4; a possible D gene is TRBD1 (6 bases). The specimen comprised CD4+ or CD8+ T cells sorted from blood, sampled in a trial of the OX40 agonist ivuxolimab. The clonotype originates from an adult with an advanced solid tumor such as melanoma, head and neck, liver or kidney cancer. In nucleotides, the CDR3 is TGCAGCGTTGAAGATTTTGAACAGGGTGGTGAAAAACTGTTTTTT. This codes for CSVEDFEQGGEKLFF.